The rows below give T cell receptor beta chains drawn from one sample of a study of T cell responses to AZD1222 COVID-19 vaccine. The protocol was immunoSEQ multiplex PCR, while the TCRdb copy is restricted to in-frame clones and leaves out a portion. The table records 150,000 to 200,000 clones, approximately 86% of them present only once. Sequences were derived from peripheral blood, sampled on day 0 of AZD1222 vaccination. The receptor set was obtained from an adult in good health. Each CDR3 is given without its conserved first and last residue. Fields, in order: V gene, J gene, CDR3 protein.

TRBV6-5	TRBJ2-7	ASRRRVRYEQY
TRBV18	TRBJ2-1	ASSPRAGINEQF
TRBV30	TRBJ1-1	AWIAGDTEAF
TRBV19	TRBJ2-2	ASSIVPGSTGELF
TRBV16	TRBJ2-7	ASSLSWVTGMVYEQY
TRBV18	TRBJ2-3	ASSPPNGGRSTDTQY
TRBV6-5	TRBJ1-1	ASSYTGQFLAF
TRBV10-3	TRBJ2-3	AITEDRGPSTDTQY
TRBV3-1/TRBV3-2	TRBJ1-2	ASSQGQNFYGYT
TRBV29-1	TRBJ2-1	SVYQATGRYNEQF
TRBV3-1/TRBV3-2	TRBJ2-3	ASSQGLAGGTDTQY
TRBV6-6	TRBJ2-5	ASRPTGLQETQY
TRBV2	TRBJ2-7	ASRTRGNSYEQY
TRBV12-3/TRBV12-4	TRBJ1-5	ASSLVEDQPQH
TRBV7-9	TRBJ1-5	ASSLAMGNQPQH
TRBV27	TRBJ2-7	ASSLFGQNYEQY
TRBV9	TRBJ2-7	ASSVGASNTYEQY
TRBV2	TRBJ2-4	ASSAGVFENIQY